One and the same sample provided the 7 T cell receptor beta chains below, sequenced in a study of radiotherapy plus CTLA-4 blockade in lung cancer. Profiled with immunoSEQ multiplex PCR; TCRdb holds only in-frame clones, not every one. The sample includes some 40,000 clones, roughly three quarters of them seen just once. This sample comprised peripheral blood, obtained from a patient treated with radiotherapy plus ipilimumab. Receptors originate from a human donor with non-small cell lung cancer whose response to radiotherapy plus ipilimumab could not be evaluated.

The rearrangement links TRBV29-1 to TRBJ1-4; the D gene is possibly TRBD1 (6 bases). Germline CDR1 SQVTM, CDR2 ANQGSEA. Trimming cost V 4 bases and J 7 bases, with 16 bases left between them. The CDR3 runs 14 residues. In DNA form, the CDR3 reads TGCAGCGTTGGGACAGTCTCTATCGCTGAAAAACTGTTTTTT. This codes for CSVGTVSIAEKLFF.

This chain connects TRBV7-2 to TRBJ2-7, with TRBD1 identical over 8 bases. Germline assignment: CDR1 SGHTA and CDR2 FQGNSA. The V gene end was trimmed by 1 base and the J gene end by 1 base; junction bases not matched to a gene: 6. The CDR3 totals 16 residues. The CDR3 bases are TGTGCCAGCAGCTTAGGGTCAGGGGGCGGATCCTACGAGCAGTACTTC. Its translation is CASSLGSGGGSYEQYF.

This clone was seen only a few times. The V gene is TRBV29-1, the J gene TRBJ2-3; D is possibly TRBD2 (7 bases). The CDR3 consists of 15 residues. V was pared by 2 bases and J by 3 bases, with 15 bases between. Germline CDR1 reads SQVTM; CDR2 reads ANQGSEA. CDR3 DNA sequence: TGCAGCGTTGAAAGGGCCAGGGGAGGGACAGATACGCAGTATTTT. Translating it yields CSVERARGGTDTQYF.

The chain uses TRBV4-1 and TRBJ2-7; TRBD1 aligns across 12 bases. This CDR3 has 16 amino acids. Germline V gene sequence: CDR1 MGHRA, CDR2 YSYEKL. The V gene end was trimmed by 3 bases and the J gene end by 7 bases; junction bases not matched to a gene: 10. CDR3 coding DNA: TGCGCCAGCAGCCAGGAAACGGGACAGGGGGCAGGGGAGCAGTACTTC. Residues: CASSQETGQGAGEQYF.

V is TRBV7-9 and J is TRBJ2-1; D is possibly TRBD1 (5 bases). V lost 6 bases and J lost 0, with 15 bases in between. Germline V lookup: CDR1 SEHNR, CDR2 FQNEAQ (reference sequence). This CDR3 comprises 16 residues. The CDR3 sequence is CASRPGTGSSYNEQFF. DNA of the CDR3: TGTGCCAGCAGACCCGGCACAGGAAGCTCCTACAATGAGCAGTTCTTC.

This chain connects TRBV6-5 to TRBJ2-5; tentatively, D is TRBD2 (5 bases). Germline CDR1 is MNHEY and CDR2 is SVGAGI. V was shortened by 0 bases and J by 5 bases, with 13 bases between the two germline ends. This CDR3 region has 15 residues. In DNA form, the CDR3 reads TGTGCCAGCAGTTACTCGACCTTTCCGGGGGAGACCCAGTACTTC. Translated, it gives CASSYSTFPGETQYF.

The count of this clone is one. This chain links TRBV27 with TRBJ2-7, with 10 bases that match TRBD2. CDR3 length: 14 residues. J gave up 3 bases and V 5 bases, and 4 bases lay outside the gene matches. Germline V gene data show CDR1 as MNHEY and CDR2 as SMNVEV (reference sequence). The CDR3 protein is CASSRSGGDYEQYF. CDR3 coding DNA: TGTGCCAGCAGTCGAAGCGGGGGGGACTACGAGCAGTACTTC.